This T cell receptor beta chain is drawn from a study of T cell responses to AZD1222 COVID-19 vaccine. Trimming cost V 8 bases and J 0 bases; bases outside gene matches: 2. This CDR3 is built from 13 residues. Assay used: immunoSEQ multiplex PCR; TCRdb lists only in-frame clones, some missing. The table records almost 95,000 clones, 85% of them present only once. Study observations and caveats: Just 5 to 7 people given AZD1222 tested seropositive at baseline. Donors skewed white British and female; clonal diversity was possibly underestimated. Repertoires were obtained solely post-peak T cell response. Spike-wide coverage was observed for vaccine-associated CD4 TCRs, with dominant responses at 160-218 and 743-854.

Points on this clone: Antigen: not known.

This clonotype was obtained from an adult who received the AZD1222 COVID-19 vaccine. The chain carries TRBV12-3 or TRBV12-4 and TRBJ2-7; the match to TRBD2 covers 9 bases. The sample here was peripheral blood, taken 28 days after the second AZD1222 dose. CDR3 residues: CASGAGGSYEQYF. CDR3 coding DNA: TGTGCCAGCGGAGCGGGAGGCTCCTACGAGCAGTACTTC.